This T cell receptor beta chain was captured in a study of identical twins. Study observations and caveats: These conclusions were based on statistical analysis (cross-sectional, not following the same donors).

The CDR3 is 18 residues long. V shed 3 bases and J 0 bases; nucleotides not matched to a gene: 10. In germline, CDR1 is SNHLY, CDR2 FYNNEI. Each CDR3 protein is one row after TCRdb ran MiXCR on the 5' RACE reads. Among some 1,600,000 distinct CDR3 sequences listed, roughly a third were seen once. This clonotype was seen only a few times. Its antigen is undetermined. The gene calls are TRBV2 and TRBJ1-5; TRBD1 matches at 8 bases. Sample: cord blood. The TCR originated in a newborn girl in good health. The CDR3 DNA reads TGTGCCAGCAGTGACGGCAGGGGGCTAAAAACTAGCAATCAGCCCCAGCATTTT. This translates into CASSDGRGLKTSNQPQHF.